A single sample is the source of the 5 T cell receptor beta chains below, sequenced in a study of shared clonotypes between healthy human individuals (dated by TCRdb to 2018 to 2021). Library generation was performed with the immunoSEQ multiplex PCR assay. TCRdb obtained this table from immuneACCESS and retained in-frame rearrangements with V and J assigned. These tables miss some clones; where compared with another copy, unresolved V genes account for less than half of the shortfall, and the remainder is unexplained. The sample table records approximately 350,000 clones; around 96% of these occur just once. The top ten clones comprise approximately 0.32% of the sample. Sequenced input: memory CD8+ T cells sorted from blood. What this sample's cell subset or site label stands for: CD45RO+ cells pooled with CCR7-negative TemRA cells. Receptors originate from a man aged 25 to 45 in good health.

The rearrangement joins TRBV6-4 to TRBJ2-1; no reliable D call. This CDR3 has 16 residues. V gave up 6 bases and J gave up 1 base, with 16 bases separating them. Germline CDR1 and CDR2: MRHNA and SNTAGT. CDR3 sequence (DNA): TGTGCCAGCAGCTCGAGAATAGGCGGTTCCTACAATGAGCAGTTCTTC. It codes for CASSSRIGGSYNEQFF.

The rearrangement joins TRBV18 to TRBJ2-1; no firm D call. The germline gives CDR1 KGHSH, CDR2 LQKENI. Trimming cost V 3 bases and J 0 bases, with 12 bases left between them. The CDR3 spans 16 residues. CDR3 sequence (DNA): TGTGCCAGCTCACCGCCGCAATTACCCTCCTACAATGAGCAGTTCTTC. It specifies CASSPPQLPSYNEQFF.

This chain connects TRBV4-2 to TRBJ2-2, with 7 positions matching TRBD1. The CDR3 is 17 amino acids. V was pared by 5 bases and J by 3 bases, with 12 bases of the junction left unmatched. Germline lookup yields CDR1 LGHNA and CDR2 YNFKEQ. The CDR3 nucleotides are TGTGCCAGCAGCGGAGCCCCTATGAGGGGGCACACCGGGGAGCTGTTTTTT. This encodes CASSGAPMRGHTGELFF.

This chain joins TRBV6-6 and TRBJ2-7; tentatively, D is TRBD2 (6 bases). Trimming removed 2 bases from V and 2 bases from J, with 10 bases in between. CDR1 is MNHNY and CDR2 is SVGAGI in the germline V gene (reference sequence). The CDR3 extends over 14 amino acids. CDR3 sequence: CASSYGGVPYEQYF. CDR3 in DNA: TGTGCCAGCAGTTACGGCGGGGTACCCTACGAGCAGTACTTC.

This clone came up once. The rearrangement joins TRBV6-6 to TRBJ2-1, with no clear D. This CDR3 has 15 residues. V lost 2 bases and J lost 4, with 12 bases in between. Germline-derived CDR1 and CDR2 are MNHNY and SVGAGI (reference sequence). CDR3 protein: CASSYRAFEYNEQFF. DNA of the CDR3: TGTGCCAGCAGTTACAGGGCCTTTGAGTACAATGAGCAGTTCTTC.